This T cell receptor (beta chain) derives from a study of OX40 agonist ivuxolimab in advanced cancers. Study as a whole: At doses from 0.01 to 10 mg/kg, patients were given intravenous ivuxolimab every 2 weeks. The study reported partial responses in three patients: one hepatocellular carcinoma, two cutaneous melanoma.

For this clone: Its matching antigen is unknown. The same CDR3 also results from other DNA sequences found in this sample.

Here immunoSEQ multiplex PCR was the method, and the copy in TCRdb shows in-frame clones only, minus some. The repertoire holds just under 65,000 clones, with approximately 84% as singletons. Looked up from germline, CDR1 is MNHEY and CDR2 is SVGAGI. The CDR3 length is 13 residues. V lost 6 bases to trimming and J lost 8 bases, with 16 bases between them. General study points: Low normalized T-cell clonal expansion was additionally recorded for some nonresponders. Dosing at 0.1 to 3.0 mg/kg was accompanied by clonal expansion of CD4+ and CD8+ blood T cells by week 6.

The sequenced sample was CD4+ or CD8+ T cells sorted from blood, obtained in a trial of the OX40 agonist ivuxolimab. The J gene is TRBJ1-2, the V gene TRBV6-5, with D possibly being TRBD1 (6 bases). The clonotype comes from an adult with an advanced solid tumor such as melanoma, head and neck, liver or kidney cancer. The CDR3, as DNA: TGTGCCAGCAGCCCCGGGGGGGCAAGGGGCTACACCTTC. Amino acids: CASSPGGARGYTF.